This T cell receptor beta chain was captured by sequencing in a study of identical twins. TCRdb ran MiXCR on the 5' RACE reads and lists one entry per CDR3 protein. This table has about 890,000 distinct CDR3 sequences, around 12% appearing once. In this sample, this clonotype turned up a few times. Germline lookup yields CDR1 SGHNT and CDR2 YYREEE (reference sequence). The CDR3 length is 16 residues. V was trimmed by 2 bases and J by 4 bases, leaving 13 bases between them. These data were also filed under a second study, of yellow fever vaccine responses in identical twins.

Input material: PBMCs. The V and J genes are TRBV5-4 and TRBJ1-6, with a tentative D call TRBD1 (6 bases). This TCR was sampled from a woman aged 18 to 35 in good health. DNA for the CDR3: TGTGCCAGCAGCTTTTCGGCAGGGGAATATAATTCACCCCTCCACTTT. Its translation: CASSFSAGEYNSPLHF.